One sample yielded the 10 T cell receptor beta chains listed below, sequenced in a study of cytomegalovirus exposure and HLA in healthy donors. Method: immunoSEQ multiplex PCR; TCRdb's copy keeps in-frame clones and lacks some. The top ten hold under 4.5% of the sample, which has about 110,000 clones, roughly nine tenths seen once. The sequenced sample was PBMCs. The source is a young woman in good health and CMV-seropositive.

CDR3 amino acids: CASRELAGSTYEQYF. The CDR3, as DNA: TGTGCCAGCAGGGAACTAGCGGGATCGACCTACGAGCAGTACTTC. The chain couples TRBV6-6 to TRBJ2-7, with 10 bases fitting TRBD2. The J segment lost 2 bases and the V segment lost 6 bases, leaving 7 bases of the junction unmatched. CDR3 length equals 15 residues. Germline V gene lookup returns CDR1 MNHNY and CDR2 SVGAGI (reference sequence).

The chain is built from TRBV19 and TRBJ2-3, with 16 nucleotides matching TRBD2. The J segment lost 5 bases and the V segment lost 9 bases, leaving 11 bases of the junction unmatched. Germline loops: CDR1 LNHDA, CDR2 SQIVND (reference sequence). This CDR3 contains 17 residues. The CDR3: CASRGTSGGAKRDTQYF. Here the CDR3 DNA reads TGTGCCAGCCGCGGGACTAGCGGGGGGGCGAAAAGAGATACGCAGTATTTT. Complete variable domain (other parts from reference TRBV19 and TRBJ2-3): DGGITQSPKYLFRKEGQNVTLSCEQNLNHDAMYWYRQDPGQGLRLIYYSQIVNDFQKGDIAEGYSVSREKKESFPLTVTSAQKNPTAFYLCASRGTSGGAKRDTQYFGPGTRLTVL.

The chain's CDR3 is CASSKDRDNSPLHF. The CDR3 coding sequence is TGTGCCAGTAGTAAGGACAGGGACAATTCACCCCTCCACTTT. J is TRBJ1-6 and V is TRBV19; TRBD1 aligns across 8 bases. The V segment lost 4 bases and the J segment 7 bases; nucleotides outside the gene matches: 3. The CDR3 is 14 residues long. Germline V CDR1 and CDR2: LNHDA, SQIVND (reference sequence).

The chain couples TRBV27 to TRBJ1-6; TRBD1 aligns across 7 bases. V was pared by 4 bases and J by 1 base, with 4 bases of the junction left unmatched. Looked up from germline, CDR1 is MNHEY and CDR2 is SMNVEV (reference sequence). This CDR3 region has 16 residues. CDR3 residues: CASSSSRGSYNSPLHF. The CDR3 bases are TGTGCCAGCAGTTCATCCAGGGGGTCCTATAATTCACCCCTCCACTTT.

This clone was seen once. The V and J genes are TRBV5-6 and TRBJ2-7; 7 bases map to TRBD1. Germline V CDR1 and CDR2: SGHDT, YYEEEE. CDR3 size: 12 residues. Trimming removed 4 bases from V and 6 bases from J; junction bases left unmatched: 4. The CDR3 DNA reads as TGTGCCAGCAGCCCTAACAGGGGCGAGCAGTACTTC. Translated: CASSPNRGEQYF.

The gene calls are TRBV5-1 and TRBJ1-4; D is unresolved. The germline V gene encodes CDR1 SGHRS and CDR2 YFSETQ. The CDR3 runs 14 residues. The V and J ends lost 4 bases and 6 bases respectively, with 13 bases between them. The CDR3 DNA sequence: TGCGCCAGCAGCCAGGCATCGCAGTATGAAAAACTGTTTTTT. It translates to CASSQASQYEKLFF.

V is TRBV5-4 and J is TRBJ2-3; TRBD2 aligns across 12 bases. The CDR3 covers 17 residues. In germline, CDR1 is SGHNT, CDR2 YYREEE (reference sequence). V lost 4 bases and J lost 2; bases outside the gene matches: 8. Here the CDR3 DNA reads TGTGCCAGCAGCATCCCCCTAGCGGGGGGGAACACAGATACGCAGTATTTT. Protein: CASSIPLAGGNTDTQYF. Filled out from reference TRBV5-4 and TRBJ2-3, the complete variable domain reads ETGVTQSPTHLIKTRGQQVTLRCSSQSGHNTVSWYQQALGQGPQFIFQYYREEENGRGNFPPRFSGLQFPNYSSELNVNALELDDSALYLCASSIPLAGGNTDTQYFGPGTRLTVL.

Written as DNA, the CDR3 is TGTGCCAGCAGTGTGAGCGGGACCGGGGCCAACGTCCTGACTTTC. It is translated as CASSVSGTGANVLTF. The genes are TRBV28 and TRBJ2-6, with 7 bases matching TRBD2. Germline-derived CDR1 and CDR2 are MDHEN and SYDVKM. CDR3 length: 15 residues. V was pared by 5 bases and J by 4 bases, with 5 bases of the junction left unmatched.

The CDR3 spells CAAQGSTNEKLFF. The CDR3 DNA reads TGTGCCGCCCAGGGATCCACTAATGAAAAACTGTTTTTT. The V call is TRBV10-3, the J call TRBJ1-4; D possibly corresponds to TRBD1 (5 bases). The V gene's germline CDR1 is ENHRY and CDR2 SYGVKD. The CDR3 runs to 13 residues. V shed 11 bases and J shed 2 bases, with 12 bases lying between them.

The chain joins TRBV27 to TRBJ2-7; 7 nucleotides match TRBD1. V was clipped by 2 bases and J by 0 bases; unmatched bases: 4. Germline CDR1 MNHEY, CDR2 SMNVEV (reference sequence). The CDR3 consists of 15 residues. In DNA form, the CDR3 reads TGTGCCAGCAGTTTACTCGGACAGGTCTCCTACGAGCAGTACTTC. Protein product: CASSLLGQVSYEQYF.